The source of this T cell receptor beta chain is a study of tumor-infiltrating lymphocytes in primary liver carcinoma. Turning to the study itself: Cases comprised patients with primary liver carcinoma who received surgical resection. Findings and limits, study-wide: Being bulk and unsorted, samples allowed no CD4+ and CD8+ repertoire comparison. Among the pair types, tumor region pairs showed more overlap than tumor-adjacent and tumor-blood pairs.

The study extracted blood RNA from unsorted whole blood and also extracted germline DNA. A four-milliliter peripheral blood sample was collected before surgery. Total RNA amounting to around 530 ng was the source from which TCR beta cDNA was made with a constant-region primer. Slightly modified ARM-PCR with three nested multiplex PCR rounds yielded TCR beta libraries. With TRBV1-TRBV30 forward primers and a C-beta reverse primer, the first two PCR rounds were run for roughly 9 cycles each. A single record per CDR3 protein comes from TCRdb applying MiXCR to the multiplex PCR reads. The top ten hold approximately 65% of the sample, which has some 190,000 distinct CDR3 sequences, roughly 60% seen once. The CDR3 consists of 16 residues. About this clonotype: Its antigen is unknown. The junction shows a germline mismatch at one end, possibly a read error.

The receptor was derived from a middle-aged man with primary liver carcinoma and hepatitis B virus infection. Specimen: peripheral blood. This chain joins TRBV12-3 or TRBV12-4 and TRBJ2-5; TRBD1 aligns across 9 bases. Written as DNA, the CDR3 is TGTGCCAGCAGTTCCTGGGACAGGGAATCCCAAGAGGCCCAGTACTTC. Translation gives CASSSWDRESQEAQYF.